These 21 T cell receptor beta chains share one sample of origin, sequenced in a study of beta chain features in type 1 diabetes. The study's findings and limits: TCRB CDR3 length was moderately but significantly reduced in all four CD4+ subsets of Type 1 diabetes patients.

Antigens for these TCRs are unknown. The investigators reverse transcribed all of the isolated RNA, so they sequenced expressed TCRB transcripts. Sequenced by immunoSEQ multiplex PCR; TCRdb stores in-frame clones only, minus some. The table has roughly 400,000 clones, over 8.5% seen once; the top ten hold roughly 0.54%. The material sequenced was central memory CD4+ T cells from blood. These receptors were collected from a man aged 25 to 40 with type 1 diabetes.

As regards this clone: One end of the junction does not line up with germline, which may come from a read error. The same CDR3 is also encoded by other DNA sequences in this sample. This chain links TRBV7-7 with TRBJ2-2; D gene uncertain. The CDR3 is 14 residues long. CDR1 SSHAT and CDR2 FNYEAQ come from the germline V gene (reference sequence). In DNA, the CDR3 is TGTGCTAGCAGTTTAAAAGCGAACACCGGGGAGCTGTTTTTT. Its translation is CASSLKANTGELFF.

This clone appeared a few times. The chain combines TRBV29-1 with TRBJ2-1, with 12 positions matching TRBD2. Germline CDR1 SQVTM, CDR2 ANQGSEA. Unmatched junction bases numbered 1, after V lost 4 bases and J lost 0 bases. The CDR3 spans 15 residues. CDR3 residues: CSVVGLAGSYNEQFF. CDR3 in DNA: TGCAGCGTTGTGGGACTAGCGGGCTCCTACAATGAGCAGTTCTTC.

This chain uses TRBV19 with TRBJ2-3; D may be TRBD1 (6 bases). Trimming took 4 bases from V and 2 from J, leaving 10 bases between them. The germline V gene encodes CDR1 LNHDA and CDR2 SQIVND (reference sequence). The CDR3 is made up of 14 amino acids. DNA for the CDR3: TGTGCCAGTAGTACGGGACACCTCACAGATACGCAGTATTTT. Translated, it gives CASSTGHLTDTQYF.

In its sample, this clone was seen a few times. The J gene is TRBJ2-1, the V gene TRBV6-4; possibly TRBD1 or TRBD2 for D (5 bases each). V dropped 5 bases and J dropped 7 bases, with 12 bases sitting between them. Germline V gives CDR1 MRHNA, CDR2 SNTAGT. The CDR3 sequence is 13 residues long. CDR3 sequence (DNA): TGTGCCAGCAGTTTAACAGAGGGGAATGAGCAGTTCTTC. This codes for CASSLTEGNEQFF.

The chain uses TRBV7-9 and TRBJ2-1, with D unclear. V lost 2 bases to trimming and J lost 7 bases, with 12 bases between them. The CDR3 has 14 residues. Germline CDR1 reads SEHNR; CDR2 reads FQNEAQ (reference sequence). CDR3 DNA sequence: TGTGCCAGCAGCTTAAGGTTTGCGGATAATGAGCAGTTCTTC. This codes for CASSLRFADNEQFF.

This clone was counted a few times. This chain's CDR3 is CASSGQGDANEQFF. CDR3 DNA: TGTGCCAGCAGTGGACAGGGTGACGCGAATGAGCAGTTCTTC. The chain joins TRBV9 to TRBJ2-1, with 8 bases aligning to TRBD1. Germline lookup yields CDR1 SGDLS and CDR2 YYNGEE. V trimming: 5 bases; J trimming: 7 bases; junction bases outside the gene matches: 8. The CDR3 sequence is 14 residues long. Filled out from reference TRBV9 and TRBJ2-1, the complete variable domain reads DSGVTQTPKHLITATGQRVTLRCSPRSGDLSVYWYQQSLDQGLQFLIQYYNGEERAKGNILERFSAQQFPDLHSELNLSSLELGDSALYFCASSGQGDANEQFFGPGTRLTVL.

This chain uses TRBV2 with TRBJ1-1; TRBD1 is a possible D gene (6 bases). The V gene's germline CDR1 is SNHLY and CDR2 FYNNEI. Trimming took 8 bases from V and 5 from J, leaving 15 bases between them. There are 13 residues in the CDR3. The CDR3 sequence is CASSRGGRTEAFF. The CDR3 DNA sequence: TGTGCCAGCTCCCGAGGGGGTCGGACTGAAGCTTTCTTT. The full variable domain, completed using reference TRBV2 and TRBJ1-1, is EPEVTQTPSHQVTQMGQEVILRCVPISNHLYFYWYRQILGQKVEFLVSFYNNEISEKSEIFDDQFSVERPDGSNFTLKIRSTKLEDSAMYFCASSRGGRTEAFFGQGTRLTVV.

This clone was detected only a few times. The chain joins TRBV11-1 to TRBJ2-7; 8 nucleotides align to TRBD1. The CDR3 covers 15 residues. The germline gives CDR1 SGHAT, CDR2 FQDESV (reference sequence). After removal of 0 bases from V and 4 bases from J, the junction contained 5 bases not matched to a gene. CDR3 amino acids: CASSLATGDSYEQYF. The CDR3 DNA sequence: TGTGCCAGCAGCTTAGCGACAGGGGACTCTTACGAGCAGTACTTC.

This clone came up a few times. This chain joins TRBV6-5 and TRBJ1-5; TRBD1 aligns across 7 bases. Germline V CDR1 and CDR2: MNHEY, SVGAGI. There are 15 residues in the CDR3. V shed 6 bases, J shed 3 bases, and the junction held 8 bases outside the gene matches. The CDR3 nucleotides are TGTGCCAGCAGCCCAGGACAGGCCGACAATCAGCCCCAGCATTTT. Its protein product is CASSPGQADNQPQHF.

This chain uses TRBV2 with TRBJ1-5; the D gene is possibly TRBD1 (5 bases). Trimming shortened V by 6 bases and J by 3 bases, and 9 bases separated the two germline ends. The CDR3 runs 13 residues. CDR1 and CDR2 (germline): SNHLY, FYNNEI. The CDR3 reads CASSNRFNQPQHF. The CDR3 DNA is TGTGCCAGCAGCAACAGGTTCAATCAGCCCCAGCATTTT.

This clone was counted a few times. The sample holds other DNA sequences that translate to the same CDR3. The chain joins TRBV5-1 to TRBJ2-5; D gene unclear. From germline, CDR1 is SGHRS and CDR2 YFSETQ. The CDR3 extends over 12 amino acids. Trimming cost V 1 base and J 2 bases, with 3 bases left between them. DNA of the CDR3: TGCGCCAGCAGCTTGACACAAGAGACCCAGTACTTC. Amino acids: CASSLTQETQYF.

This chain links TRBV27 with TRBJ2-7, with 7 bases identical to TRBD1. Trimming at V came to 5 bases and at J to 3 bases, leaving 4 bases not matched to a gene. Germline-derived CDR1 and CDR2 are MNHEY and SMNVEV (reference sequence). The CDR3 contains 13 residues. The CDR3, as DNA: TGTGCCAGCAGTAGGGGGCGCAACTACGAGCAGTACTTC. This sequence encodes CASSRGRNYEQYF.

Only a few counts were recorded for this clone. J is TRBJ2-3 and V is TRBV27, with D unresolved. V was trimmed by 2 bases and J by 0 bases, leaving 12 bases between them. Germline CDR1 and CDR2: MNHEY and SMNVEV (reference sequence). CDR3 size: 16 residues. Here the CDR3 reads CASSLNPRPSTDTQYF. CDR3 sequence (DNA): TGTGCCAGCAGTTTAAACCCTAGGCCTAGCACAGATACGCAGTATTTT.

Many counts were recorded for this clone. The V call is TRBV28, the J call TRBJ2-1; possible D gene TRBD1, 5 bases. The CDR3 is 16 residues long. Looked up from germline, CDR1 is MDHEN and CDR2 is SYDVKM. With 5 bases removed from V and 0 bases from J, the gap between germline ends came to 14 bases. CDR3 nucleotides: TGTGCCAGCAGTCCGACCACAGGTAGCTCCTACAATGAGCAGTTCTTC. Amino acid sequence: CASSPTTGSSYNEQFF.

V and J are TRBV9 and TRBJ2-1, with TRBD2 matching over 7 bases. CDR3 size: 12 residues. Germline V lookup: CDR1 SGDLS, CDR2 YYNGEE. The V and J ends lost 4 bases and 10 bases, in that order; junction bases with no gene match: 5. For the CDR3, the DNA is TGTGCCAGCAGCCCTAGCGGAGCGGAGCAGTTCTTC. This gives the protein CASSPSGAEQFF.

CDR3 sequence reads: CASSPWTENTGELFF. CDR3 coding DNA: TGCGCCAGCAGCCCATGGACAGAGAACACCGGGGAGCTGTTTTTT. The gene calls are TRBV5-1 and TRBJ2-2; possible D gene TRBD1, 6 bases. Germline CDR1 is SGHRS and CDR2 is YFSETQ. The CDR3 is made up of 15 amino acids. The V end lost 4 bases, the J end lost 1 base, and 11 bases lay between the germline ends.

The chain couples TRBV7-8 to TRBJ2-7, with a weak D call TRBD1 (6 bases). Looked up from germline, CDR1 is SGHVS and CDR2 is FQNEAQ. The length of the CDR3 is 14 residues. Trimming removed 8 bases from V and 0 bases from J, with 14 bases in between. CDR3 residues: CASYSWDTSYEQYF. CDR3 coding DNA: TGTGCCAGCTACAGCTGGGACACCTCCTACGAGCAGTACTTC.

This clone was seen a handful of times. This chain joins TRBV5-1 and TRBJ2-7; a possible D gene is TRBD2 (6 bases). Trimming stripped 5 bases from V and 1 base from J, with 10 bases between. The CDR3 contains 13 residues. From germline, CDR1 is SGHRS and CDR2 YFSETQ. CDR3 in amino acids: CASRASASYEQYF. The CDR3 DNA sequence: TGCGCCAGCAGGGCTAGCGCTTCCTACGAGCAGTACTTC.

The V call is TRBV28, the J call TRBJ1-5; unclear D gene. This CDR3 is built from 14 residues. V was trimmed by 6 bases and J by 6 bases, leaving 15 bases between them. Germline V gene data show CDR1 as MDHEN and CDR2 as SYDVKM. The CDR3 loop is CASSPYRASQPQHF. The CDR3 DNA is TGTGCCAGCAGCCCTTATCGGGCCAGTCAGCCCCAGCATTTT.

The table lists this clone with a count of one. V usage is TRBV5-1 and J usage is TRBJ2-2; D ambiguous. This CDR3 region has 14 residues. The germline V and J ends were trimmed by 5 bases and 0 bases, with 8 bases remaining between them. Germline assignment: CDR1 SGHRS and CDR2 YFSETQ. CDR3 amino acids: CASRSSSNTGELFF. CDR3 nucleotide sequence: TGCGCCAGCAGGAGCAGTTCGAACACCGGGGAGCTGTTTTTT. The full variable domain, its missing parts supplied by reference TRBV5-1 and TRBJ2-2, is KAGVTQTPRYLIKTRGQQVTLSCSPISGHRSVSWYQQTPGQGLQFLFEYFSETQRNKGNFPGRFSGRQFSNSRSEMNVSTLELGDSALYLCASRSSSNTGELFFGEGSRLTVL.

The chain has TRBV15 and TRBJ1-5; 9 bases are shared with TRBD1. This CDR3 has 16 amino acids. The V gene's germline CDR1 is LNHNV and CDR2 YYDKDF (reference sequence). V lost 4 bases and J lost 6; bases outside the gene matches: 10. For the CDR3, the DNA is TGTGCCACCAGCAATTCTTTGGGACAGGGAGGTCAGCCCCAGCATTTT. Translated, it gives CATSNSLGQGGQPQHF.